These 15 T cell receptor beta chains came from one sample sequenced in a study of shared clonotypes between healthy human individuals. The naive CD8 fraction comprised CD45RO-negative cells positively selected for CCR7 and excluded terminally differentiated effector memory CD45RA+ cells. Assay used: immunoSEQ multiplex PCR; TCRdb lists only in-frame clones, some missing. The sample lists roughly 2,000,000 clones; just under 95% were seen once. The sample consisted of naive CD8+ T cells sorted from blood. These receptors were taken from a man between 18 and 29 years old in good health.

V and J are TRBV5-4 and TRBJ2-1; 7 nucleotides match TRBD1. V dropped 4 bases and J dropped 0; count of bases not matched to a gene: 4. From germline, CDR1 is SGHNT and CDR2 YYREEE (reference sequence). This CDR3 contains 15 residues. CDR3 protein: CASSVDRSSYNEQFF. The DNA of the CDR3 is TGTGCCAGCAGCGTGGACAGGAGCTCCTACAATGAGCAGTTCTTC.

This clone has just a few counts. The chain carries TRBV5-1 and TRBJ1-2; TRBD1 is a possible D gene (6 bases). Germline-derived CDR1 and CDR2 are SGHRS and YFSETQ. The V and J ends lost 3 bases and 0 bases respectively, with 21 bases between them. The CDR3 totals 18 residues. The CDR3 loop reads CASSSGEAVLLANYGYTF. The CDR3 nucleotides are TGCGCCAGCAGCTCAGGGGAGGCCGTTCTCCTCGCTAACTATGGCTACACCTTC.

As concerns this clone: This sample also contains other DNA sequences that code for the same CDR3. V gene TRBV6-5 combines with J gene TRBJ2-7, with D unresolved. From germline, CDR1 is MNHEY and CDR2 SVGAGI. The CDR3 length is 13 residues. Trimming removed 0 bases at V and 6 bases at J, with 9 bases between. The CDR3 region has the DNA TGTGCCAGCAGTTACTCGTCTGGGCTCGAGCAGTACTTC. It is translated as CASSYSSGLEQYF.

V is TRBV30 and J is TRBJ2-2; TRBD2 is a possible D gene (6 bases). Germline values: CDR1 GTSNPN, CDR2 SVGIG (reference sequence). The CDR3 is made up of 12 amino acids. V was shortened by 7 bases and J by 5 bases, with 11 bases between the two germline ends. As DNA, the CDR3 is TGTGCCTCTGAGGAGGGAACCGGGGAGCTGTTTTTT. Translated, it gives CASEEGTGELFF.

This chain uses TRBV11-2 with TRBJ2-1, with D perhaps given as TRBD1 or TRBD2 (6 bases each). V lost 5 bases and J 12 bases, leaving 23 bases between the germline ends. CDR1 and CDR2 from the germline V gene are SGHAT and FQNNGV. This CDR3 is 15 amino acids long. Here the CDR3 reads CASSPVGGAGIVQFF. The CDR3 region has the DNA TGTGCCAGCAGCCCAGTGGGGGGCGCCGGTATTGTGCAGTTCTTC.

In DNA, the CDR3 is TGTGCCAGCAGTTTTCTCACTGGCAATCAGCCCCAGCATTTT. It specifies CASSFLTGNQPQHF. The chain employs TRBV27 and TRBJ1-5; D uncertain. Germline V gene data show CDR1 as MNHEY and CDR2 as SMNVEV (reference sequence). The ends were cut back, 3 bases at V and 2 bases at J, with 8 bases in the middle. This CDR3 contains 14 residues.

The gene calls are TRBV6-1 and TRBJ2-5; 7 nucleotides align to TRBD2. The CDR3 is 16 residues long. Germline V gene lookup returns CDR1 MNHNS and CDR2 SASEGT. V gave up 1 base and J gave up 1 base; unmatched junction bases: 6. The CDR3 coding sequence is TGTGCCAGCAGTGAAGTCGGGACTATCCCCCAAGAGACCCAGTACTTC. Translated, it gives CASSEVGTIPQETQYF.

J is TRBJ2-7 and V is TRBV27; D not certain. Germline V gives CDR1 MNHEY, CDR2 SMNVEV (reference sequence). There are 14 residues in the CDR3. Deletions cut 2 bases from V and 3 bases from J, with 11 bases between. CDR3 amino acids: CASSLQSNNYEQYF. The CDR3 DNA reads as TGTGCCAGCAGTTTACAGTCCAACAACTACGAGCAGTACTTC.

This clone was observed once. J is TRBJ1-2 and V is TRBV9; 9 bases are shared with TRBD1. The germline V gene encodes CDR1 SGDLS and CDR2 YYNGEE. The CDR3 spans 14 residues. V trimming: 0 bases; J trimming: 10 bases; junction bases outside the gene matches: 7. The CDR3 is CASSVGRQGGDYTF. In DNA form, the CDR3 reads TGTGCCAGCAGCGTAGGTAGACAGGGGGGCGACTACACCTTC. Full variable domain (remainder filled in from reference TRBV9 and TRBJ1-2): DSGVTQTPKHLITATGQRVTLRCSPRSGDLSVYWYQQSLDQGLQFLIQYYNGEERAKGNILERFSAQQFPDLHSELNLSSLELGDSALYFCASSVGRQGGDYTFGSGTRLTVV.

This clone was detected only a few times. V and J are TRBV7-9 and TRBJ1-6; D is ambiguous. V was pared by 5 bases and J by 1 base, with 12 bases between. Germline V gene lookup returns CDR1 SEHNR and CDR2 FQNEAQ (reference sequence). The CDR3 is made up of 16 amino acids. The CDR3 coding sequence is TGTGCCAGCAGCCCCCTGGAAGTGTCCTATAATTCACCCCTCCACTTT. Encoded protein: CASSPLEVSYNSPLHF.

The rearrangement links TRBV19 to TRBJ1-5; D may be TRBD1 (5 bases). This CDR3 is 13 amino acids long. V was clipped by 7 bases and J by 9 bases, with 16 bases between them. Germline V CDR1 and CDR2: LNHDA, SQIVND (reference sequence). The CDR3 protein is CASTGEGARPQHF. CDR3 DNA sequence: TGTGCCAGTACGGGGGAAGGGGCGAGGCCCCAGCATTTT.

As to this clone: One end of the junction fails to match germline, which may point to a read error. The chain combines TRBV13 with TRBJ2-2; 13 nucleotides line up with TRBD2. Germline CDR1 is PRHDT and CDR2 is FYEKMQ (reference sequence). CDR3 size: 16 residues. Written as DNA, the CDR3 is TGTGCCAGCAGCCTAGGGACTAGCGGGATGACCGGGGAGCTGTTTTTT. Translation gives CASSLGTSGMTGELFF.

V and J are TRBV5-6 and TRBJ2-3; D call uncertain. With 2 bases removed from V and 4 bases from J, the gap between germline ends came to 8 bases. CDR1 is SGHDT, CDR2 YYEEEE, per germline. CDR3 size: 13 residues. CDR3 region: CASSFSMPDTQYF. As DNA, the CDR3 is TGTGCCAGCAGCTTTTCTATGCCAGATACGCAGTATTTT.

The chain uses TRBV5-1 and TRBJ2-2; no clear D gene. Germline V gene lookup returns CDR1 SGHRS and CDR2 YFSETQ. V lost 4 bases and J 1 base, leaving 8 bases between the germline ends. CDR3 size: 14 residues. This chain's CDR3 is CASSPELNTGELFF. CDR3 nucleotide sequence: TGCGCCAGCAGCCCGGAACTGAACACCGGGGAGCTGTTTTTT.

The CDR3 protein is CASSQAPTSGENNEQFF. DNA for the CDR3: TGCGCCAGCAGCCAAGCACCGACTAGCGGGGAAAACAATGAGCAGTTCTTC. The chain combines TRBV4-3 with TRBJ2-1; 11 positions match TRBD2. The CDR3 sequence is 17 residues long. CDR1 and CDR2 from the germline V gene are LGHNA and YSLEER. V was clipped by 1 base and J by 5 bases; unmatched bases: 7.